The sequence of this T cell receptor (beta chain) was determined in a study of T cell responses to AZD1222 COVID-19 vaccine. Sequenced by immunoSEQ multiplex PCR; TCRdb stores in-frame clones only, minus some. This sample yields about 120,000 clones, of which 87% are seen a single time; 2.6% belongs to the top ten. V lost 5 bases to trimming and J lost 9 bases, with 8 bases between them. Germline-derived CDR1 and CDR2 are MNHEY and SVGEGT. The CDR3 runs 12 residues. Sequences were derived from peripheral blood, sampled 28 days after the second AZD1222 dose. The chain carries TRBV6-2 or TRBV6-3 and TRBJ1-6; D gene ambiguous. This clonotype was obtained from an adult who received the AZD1222 COVID-19 vaccine. The CDR3 sequence: CASSQGPSPLHF. The CDR3 bases are TGTGCCAGCAGTCAAGGACCTTCACCCCTCCACTTT.